A single sample gave rise to the 14 T cell receptor beta chains below, sequenced in a study of human T cells and chemical hapten exposure. Specified time point: pre-sensitization, week 0. As to treatment: therapeutic diphenylcyclopropenone sensitization with weekly scalp DPC. TCRdb used MiXCR to reprocess the RACE reads, holding one entry per CDR3 protein. Of 90,000 or so distinct CDR3 sequences in the sample, 8.5% were seen once. Sequences were derived from whole blood, sampled in connection with sensitization to the hapten diphenylcyclopropenone (DPC). Receptor source: a man in his forties with alopecia areata. Some clones in this sample may be carry-over from other donors' samples.

The sample holds a few counts of this clonotype. The chain has TRBV6-2 or TRBV6-3 and TRBJ2-5; 7 positions match TRBD1. This CDR3 contains 13 residues. Losses at the gene ends were 8 bases for V and 3 bases for J; bases not matched to a gene: 6. Germline V gene sequence: CDR1 MNHEY, CDR2 SVGEGT. This CDR3 reads CASLGDREETQYF. The CDR3 DNA sequence: TGTGCCAGCCTAGGAGACAGGGAAGAGACCCAGTACTTC.

This clonotype turned up a few times. This chain joins TRBV7-2 and TRBJ2-3, with D possibly being TRBD2 (6 bases). Looked up from germline, CDR1 is SGHTA and CDR2 is FQGNSA. V lost 3 bases to trimming and J lost 5 bases, with 15 bases between them. The CDR3 totals 15 residues. CDR3 amino acids: CASSFSAAGLDTQYF. Here the CDR3 DNA reads TGTGCCAGCAGCTTTTCCGCTGCGGGGCTAGATACGCAGTATTTT. Drawing the rest from reference TRBV7-2 and TRBJ2-3, the complete variable domain is GAGVSQSPSNKVTEKGKDVELRCDPISGHTALYWYRQSLGQGLEFLIYFQGNSAPDKSGLPSDRFSAERTGGSVSTLTIQRTQQEDSAVYLCASSFSAAGLDTQYFGPGTRLTVL.

This clonotype was observed many times. V usage is TRBV12-3 or TRBV12-4 and J usage is TRBJ1-5; D is uncertain. Trimming left V 5 bases short and J 4 bases short, with 12 bases between. This CDR3 spans 14 amino acids. As DNA, the CDR3 is TGTGCCAGCAGTCCCGCAACTACTAATCAGCCCCAGCATTTT. Protein: CASSPATTNQPQHF.

This clonotype was detected a few times. The chain is built from TRBV28 and TRBJ2-1; D gene uncertain. The CDR3 has 15 amino acids. V lost 0 bases to trimming and J lost 5 bases, with 11 bases between them. Germline V gene data show CDR1 as MDHEN and CDR2 as SYDVKM. CDR3 amino acids: CASSLWATSNNEQFF. CDR3 DNA: TGTGCCAGCAGTTTATGGGCGACAAGTAACAATGAGCAGTTCTTC.

The gene calls are TRBV10-3 and TRBJ1-4; D may be TRBD1 (6 bases). V lost 4 bases and J 5 bases, leaving 14 bases between the germline ends. The germline gives CDR1 ENHRY, CDR2 SYGVKD. The CDR3 contains 15 residues. CDR3 protein: CAISAPEGGNEKLFF. CDR3 bases: TGTGCCATCAGTGCCCCGGAGGGGGGGAATGAAAAACTGTTTTTT.

The chain combines TRBV29-1 with TRBJ2-3; 10 bases are a match to TRBD1. Trimming removed 3 bases from V and 4 bases from J; junction bases left unmatched: 10. CDR1 SQVTM and CDR2 ANQGSEA come from the germline V gene. CDR3 length equals 16 residues. Here the CDR3 DNA reads TGCAGCGTTGATGGTACGACGGACAGGGGGGCAGATACGCAGTATTTT. Translation gives CSVDGTTDRGADTQYF.

To note about this clonotype: A much larger clone differs by one base, so this may be a read error. This chain links TRBV27 with TRBJ2-1, with 10 bases identical to TRBD2. With 9 bases clipped from V and 8 bases from J, the junction kept 16 bases outside the gene matches. Germline CDR1 and CDR2: MNHEY and SMNVEV (reference sequence). This CDR3 spans 16 amino acids. CDR3 nucleotide sequence: TGTGCCAGGAGTCCAGACCTAAGCGGGAGGGCCGATGAGCAGTTCTTC. It yields the protein CARSPDLSGRADEQFF.

This clonotype was detected only a few times. The J gene is TRBJ2-5, the V gene TRBV11-1, with 8 bases fitting TRBD1. V lost 1 base, J lost 1 base, and 2 bases stayed unmatched. There are 15 residues in the CDR3. Per the germline V gene, CDR1 is SGHAT and CDR2 is FQDESV (reference sequence). CDR3 amino acids: CASSLGDRSQETQYF. CDR3 in DNA: TGTGCCAGCAGCTTAGGGGACAGGAGCCAAGAGACCCAGTACTTC.

This clonotype was detected a few times. The rearrangement joins TRBV28 to TRBJ2-2; 9 bases align to TRBD2. Germline-derived CDR1 and CDR2 are MDHEN and SYDVKM. V shed 7 bases, J shed 4 bases, and the junction held 7 bases outside the gene matches. CDR3 size: 15 residues. CDR3 in amino acids: CASKLAGWSTGELFF. CDR3 DNA sequence: TGTGCCAGCAAGCTAGCGGGATGGAGCACCGGGGAGCTGTTTTTT.

This clonotype was observed at least ten times. V usage is TRBV7-2 and J usage is TRBJ2-1; tentatively, D is TRBD2 (5 bases). CDR1 SGHTA and CDR2 FQGNSA come from the germline V gene. Trimming stripped 3 bases from V and 4 bases from J, with 13 bases between. The CDR3 has 15 amino acids. For the CDR3, the DNA is TGTGCCAGCAGCTTCGGCGGGCCAGGTTACAATGAGCAGTTCTTC. It specifies CASSFGGPGYNEQFF.

The chain's CDR3 is CASAELIEQFF. In DNA, the CDR3 is TGTGCCAGCGCCGAGCTGATTGAGCAGTTCTTC. This chain links TRBV6-2 or TRBV6-3 with TRBJ2-1; D remains unclear. Trimming took off 8 bases at V and 9 bases at J, with 11 bases between the two ends. The CDR3 covers 11 residues. Per the germline V gene, CDR1 is MNHEY and CDR2 is SVGEGT.

This clonotype was seen a few times. The chain carries TRBV7-9 and TRBJ1-2, with D hard to call. V shed 3 bases and J shed 8 bases, with 10 bases lying between them. The CDR3 length is 12 residues. Per the germline V gene, CDR1 is SEHNR and CDR2 is FQNEAQ (reference sequence). In DNA, the CDR3 is TGTGCCAGCAGCTTGGCCACCGGCGGCTACACCTTC. This sequence encodes CASSLATGGYTF.

This clonotype was seen at least ten times. This sequence joins TRBV19 and TRBJ1-1; D not certain. V gave up 6 bases and J gave up 4 bases, with 9 bases separating them. CDR3 length: 12 residues. Germline loops: CDR1 LNHDA, CDR2 SQIVND (reference sequence). CDR3 loop: CASSEGVTEAFF. The DNA for the CDR3 is TGTGCCAGTAGCGAGGGAGTCACTGAAGCTTTCTTT.

This clonotype appeared many times. The chain links TRBV20-1 to TRBJ2-3; no firm D call. V lost 5 bases and J 0 bases, leaving 6 bases between the germline ends. Per the germline V gene, CDR1 is DFQATT and CDR2 is SNEGSKA (reference sequence). This CDR3 has 12 residues. For the CDR3, the DNA is TGCAGTGCTCCAGGTAGCACAGATACGCAGTATTTT. This codes for CSAPGSTDTQYF.